This T cell receptor beta chain was captured by sequencing in a study of blood T cell repertoires in COVID-19. Looking at the study overall: The United States, Italy and Spain were the sources of the acute and convalescent COVID-19 samples.

Trimming took 0 bases from V and 3 from J, leaving 13 bases between them. The CDR3 is 17 amino acids. Germline-derived CDR1 and CDR2 are SGDLS and YYNGEE. As processed by the authors: Researchers report that nucleated cell counts were estimated from reference gene primer amplification. Sequenced by immunoSEQ multiplex PCR; TCRdb stores in-frame clones only, minus some. For V, J and clone size, that table is used; D and trimming come from the DNA. The sample holds more than 80,000 clones, around three quarters seen once. Source material: peripheral blood. This clonotype was sampled from a woman aged 55-69 years in a cohort sampled during active or convalescent COVID-19. V usage is TRBV9 and J usage is TRBJ2-6; perhaps TRBD2 as D (7 bases). The CDR3 bases are TGTGCCAGCAGCGTAGTCGGGGGGCGCGGTGGGGCCAACGTCCTGACTTTC. The encoded protein is CASSVVGGRGGANVLTF. Combining the CDR3 with reference TRBV9 and TRBJ2-6 gives the whole variable domain DSGVTQTPKHLITATGQRVTLRCSPRSGDLSVYWYQQSLDQGLQFLIQYYNGEERAKGNILERFSAQQFPDLHSELNLSSLELGDSALYFCASSVVGGRGGANVLTFGAGSRLTVL.